This TCR beta chain originates from a study of neurological immune-mediated disorders (dated by TCRdb to between 2018 and 2020). A note on the overall study: Peripheral blood TCR-beta repertoires from patients with HTLV-I-associated myelopathy (HAM/TSP), patients with multiple sclerosis, and healthy controls were compared in the study using UMI-based sequencing. The roughly 99 TCR-beta libraries covered PBMC samples along with longitudinal samples, technical triplicates, and paired sorted CD4+ and CD8+ T-cell subsets. The cohort comprised around 70 subjects: roughly 15 HAM/TSP patients, around 35 multiple sclerosis patients and 20 or so healthy controls. What the study reported, not specific to this receptor: No identical CDR3 amino acid sequences were shared among expanded clones across subjects, suggesting private TCR-beta repertoires in all groups. TCR clonal expansion was greatest in HAM/TSP patients and smallest in MS patients, who ranked below even healthy controls.

Notes on this clonotype: The antigen this receptor binds is unknown. The junction and the germline gene differ at one end; a read error may be behind it.

The CDR3, from cysteine to phenylalanine, totals 15 residues. Only CDR3 DNA remains: 45 bases, in frame from the first base. The CDR1 and CDR2 encoded by the germline V gene are SGHRS and YFSETQ. Healthy controls were blood bank volunteers in Maryland, USA. For unsorted PBMC libraries, 2 million PBMCs were used after storage in RNAlater at -80 degrees C until RNA extraction. Peripheral blood was subjected to Ficoll-Hypaque density gradient centrifugation to isolate PBMCs, which were then cryopreserved in liquid nitrogen. cDNA was synthesized by template-switch 5'RACE using a primer carrying a 10-nucleotide random unique molecular identifier by which each TCR transcript was tagged. Every sequencing run covered 15-18 subjects and yielded more than 160 million TCR-beta sequences. The RNeasy kit was used for extraction of total RNA. TCR-beta VDJ regions were amplified with primers for the TCR constant region and the 5'RACE anchor, using the KAPA Real-time Library Amplification kit. A first PCR added sample indexes and Illumina adaptors, after which a second PCR increased the library yield. The roughly 650 bp TCR product was size-selected on a 2% E-gel SizeSelection system after Ampure bead purification. Library quality was checked on a Bioanalyzer, concentration was measured with Qubit, and libraries were quantified with the Kapa Library Quantification kit before pooling. An Illumina HiSeq 2500 was used to sequence the libraries paired-end at 2 x 150 bp. To increase sequence diversity, about 25-31% phiX was spiked into each library pool. The original methods were these. The UMI-based MiGEC pipeline processed quality-filtered reads and removed over 80% of raw TCR sequences during error correction. VDJ genes were aligned to IMGT germline references, and each clonotype was defined by a unique CDR3 amino acid sequence together with V-J genes. VDJtools evaluated clonal expansion, Shannon diversity and CDR3 relatedness (CalcPairwiseDistances, ClusterSamples); CLCbio workbench built phylogenetic trees. Using coefficient-of-variation modelling across technical triplicates, the study counted a clone as expanded if it had at least 8 unique UMIs. TCRdb trimmed the raw reads at Q25, called clones with MiXCR and kept productive beta chains. CDR3 protein duplicates are merged, each entry listing the most common genes and DNA. These V and J calls rely on TCRdb rather than the paper's analysis. The sample table holds over 45,000 distinct CDR3 sequences, of which roughly 23% were seen once. The ten largest clones represent approximately 23% of the sample.

This receptor was obtained from an older woman in good health. The sample was PBMCs. The chain employs TRBV5-1 and TRBJ2-7, and 8 junctional nucleotides match TRBD1. For the CDR3, the sequence is CASSFSGQVSYEKYF. The nucleotide sequence is given as TGCGCCAGCAGCTTTTCGGGACAGGTCTCCTACGAGAAGTACTTC.